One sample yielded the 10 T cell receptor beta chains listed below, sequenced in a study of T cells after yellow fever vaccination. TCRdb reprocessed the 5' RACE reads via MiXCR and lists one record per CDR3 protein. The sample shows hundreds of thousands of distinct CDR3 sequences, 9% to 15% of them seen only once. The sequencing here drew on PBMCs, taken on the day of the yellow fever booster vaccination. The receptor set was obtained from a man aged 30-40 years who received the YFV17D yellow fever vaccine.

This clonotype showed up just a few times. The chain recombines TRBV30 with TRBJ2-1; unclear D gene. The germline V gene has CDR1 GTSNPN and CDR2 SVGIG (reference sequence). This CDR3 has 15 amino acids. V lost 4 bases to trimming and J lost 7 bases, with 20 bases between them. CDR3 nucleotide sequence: TGTGCCTGGACTAGTGGGATCCTTCGAGTTAATGAGCAGTTCTTC. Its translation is CAWTSGILRVNEQFF.

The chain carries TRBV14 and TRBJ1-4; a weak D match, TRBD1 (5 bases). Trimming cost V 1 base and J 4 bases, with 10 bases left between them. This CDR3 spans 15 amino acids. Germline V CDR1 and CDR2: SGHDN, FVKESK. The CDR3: CASSQASGFNEKLFF. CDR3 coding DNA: TGTGCCAGCAGCCAAGCCTCAGGGTTTAATGAAAAACTGTTTTTT.

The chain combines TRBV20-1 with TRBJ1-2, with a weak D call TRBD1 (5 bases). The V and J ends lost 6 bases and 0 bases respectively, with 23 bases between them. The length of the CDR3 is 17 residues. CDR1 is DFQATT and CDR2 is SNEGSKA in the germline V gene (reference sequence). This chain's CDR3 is CSARRGPTDLANYGYTF. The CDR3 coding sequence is TGCAGTGCGAGGAGGGGACCGACGGACCTAGCTAACTATGGCTACACCTTC.

This CDR3 is CASSQATGVNTEAFF. CDR3 sequence (DNA): TGCGCCAGCAGCCAAGCTACAGGGGTGAACACTGAAGCTTTCTTT. The V and J genes are TRBV4-3 and TRBJ1-1, with 7 bases identical to TRBD1. The CDR3 contains 15 residues. With 1 base clipped from V and 0 bases from J, the junction kept 2 bases outside the gene matches. Germline V gene data show CDR1 as LGHNA and CDR2 as YSLEER.

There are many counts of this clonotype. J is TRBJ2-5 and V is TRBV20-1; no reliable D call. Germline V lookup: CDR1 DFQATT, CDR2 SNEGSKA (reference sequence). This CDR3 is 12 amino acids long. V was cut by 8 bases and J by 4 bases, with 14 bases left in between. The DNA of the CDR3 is TGCAGTCACAAAAGGACGAGAGAGACCCAGTACTTC. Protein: CSHKRTRETQYF.

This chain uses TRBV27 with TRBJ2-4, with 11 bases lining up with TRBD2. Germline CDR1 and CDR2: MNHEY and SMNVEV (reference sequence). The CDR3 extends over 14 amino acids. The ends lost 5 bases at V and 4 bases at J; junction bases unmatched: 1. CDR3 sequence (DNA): TGTGCCAGCAGTCGGACTAGCGGGAAAAACATTCAGTACTTC. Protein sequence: CASSRTSGKNIQYF.

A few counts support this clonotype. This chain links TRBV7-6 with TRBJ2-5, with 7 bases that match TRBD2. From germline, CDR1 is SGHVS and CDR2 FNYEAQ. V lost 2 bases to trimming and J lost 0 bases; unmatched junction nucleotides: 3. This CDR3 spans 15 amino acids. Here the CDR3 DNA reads TGTGCCAGCAGCTTATTCCGGGGGGACCAAGAGACCCAGTACTTC. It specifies CASSLFRGDQETQYF.

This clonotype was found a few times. As DNA, the CDR3 is TGTGCCAGCAGTGGGGCTAGCGGGACCAGGGCAGATACGCAGTATTTT. Translating gives CASSGASGTRADTQYF. The rearrangement links TRBV2 to TRBJ2-3; 9 bases agree with TRBD2. CDR3 length equals 16 residues. The germline CDR1 and CDR2 sequences are SNHLY and FYNNEI. The trim removed 4 bases at V and 4 bases at J, leaving 9 bases unmatched.

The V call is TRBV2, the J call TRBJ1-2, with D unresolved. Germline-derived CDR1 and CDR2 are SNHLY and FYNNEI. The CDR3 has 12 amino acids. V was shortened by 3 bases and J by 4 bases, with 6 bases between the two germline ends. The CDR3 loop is CASSDWFYGYTF. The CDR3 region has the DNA TGTGCCAGCAGTGATTGGTTCTATGGCTACACCTTC.

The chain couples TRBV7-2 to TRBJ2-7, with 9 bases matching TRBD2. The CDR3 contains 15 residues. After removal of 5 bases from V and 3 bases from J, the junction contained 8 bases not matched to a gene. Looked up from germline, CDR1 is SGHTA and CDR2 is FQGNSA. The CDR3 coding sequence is TGTGCCAGCAGCGGGCGACTAGCGGCGAGCTACGAGCAGTACTTC. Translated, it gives CASSGRLAASYEQYF. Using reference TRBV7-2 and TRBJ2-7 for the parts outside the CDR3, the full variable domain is GAGVSQSPSNKVTEKGKDVELRCDPISGHTALYWYRQSLGQGLEFLIYFQGNSAPDKSGLPSDRFSAERTGGSVSTLTIQRTQQEDSAVYLCASSGRLAASYEQYFGPGTRLTVT.